This is a list of T cell receptor beta chains from one sample in a study of vaccination and CD4 T cells after COVID-19. Each CDR3 protein is one row after TCRdb ran MiXCR on the PCR reads. The table lists 4,500 or so distinct CDR3 sequences, less than 25% of them singletons. For these TCRs, the target antigens are not known. Sequences were obtained from CD4+ T cells from blood, cultured in vitro. These receptor sequences come from a human donor who had recovered from COVID-19. The CDR3 runs from the conserved cysteine through the conserved F or W. The D gene is left open where the match is weak. Clone size is given for some rows only: seen once, a few or many times, or a class if the clone is expanded.

clone size	D gene	V gene	J gene	CDR3 DNA	CDR3 protein
few	NA	TRBV7-8	TRBJ1-2	TGTGCCAGCAGCTTAGCGACAGGAGCTAACTATGGCTACACCTTC	CASSLATGANYGYTF
NA	NA	TRBV5-4	TRBJ2-3	TGTGCCAGCAGCTTTGGGGGGCTCACAGATACGCAGTATTTT	CASSFGGLTDTQYF
large	TRBD1	TRBV15	TRBJ1-2	TGTGCCACCAGCACTCCGGGACAGGGGGCGCGTGGCTACACCTTC	CATSTPGQGARGYTF
medium-sized	NA	TRBV19	TRBJ1-2	TGTGCCAGTAGTTCCTCGGGCAACTATGGCTACACCTTC	CASSSSGNYGYTF
NA	TRBD1	TRBV12-3/TRBV12-4	TRBJ2-1	TGTGCCAGCAGTCTCTCCGGGACAGGGCCCAATGAGCAGTTCTTC	CASSLSGTGPNEQFF
medium-sized	NA	TRBV12-3/TRBV12-4	TRBJ1-6	TGTGCCAGCAGTTTGACGAGGGATAATTCACCCCTCCACTTT	CASSLTRDNSPLHF
NA	NA	TRBV9	TRBJ2-7	TGTGCCAGCAGCCCCAGGGCCCTTTCCGCCTACGAGCAGTACTTC	CASSPRALSAYEQYF
medium-sized	TRBD1	TRBV20-1	TRBJ1-1	TGCAGTGCTACCGCAACAGGGGTGCCGAACACTGAAGCTTTCTTT	CSATATGVPNTEAFF
once	NA	TRBV6-5	TRBJ2-6	TGTGCCAGCAGTTACTTTATAGGCTCTGGGGCCAACGTCCTGACTTTC	CASSYFIGSGANVLTF
medium-sized	NA	TRBV20-1	TRBJ1-2	TGCAGTGCACGGGACGGCTCCTATGGCTACACCTTC	CSARDGSYGYTF
few	NA	TRBV20-1	TRBJ1-5	TGCAGTGCTAGAGATATGGCTTCCGGACCCCAGCATTTT	CSARDMASGPQHF
few	NA	TRBV2	TRBJ2-7	TGTGCCAGCCGCCGGACAGATAACTCCTACGAGCAGTACTTC	CASRRTDNSYEQYF
few	NA	TRBV6-1	TRBJ1-1	TGTGCCAGCAGTGAAGCCTTATTAAACACTGAAGCTTTCTTT	CASSEALLNTEAFF